This T cell receptor beta chain was identified in a study of prognosis after radiotherapy for stage I lung cancer. This clonotype is categorized as medium-sized. TCR beta CDR3 was amplified from genomic DNA by two-round multiplex PCR. Each TRBV and TRBJ gene had its own primer in the first PCR round. Universal primers went into the second round of PCR. TCRdb independently ran MiXCR on the multiplex PCR reads; one entry per CDR3 protein. The data show around 19,000 distinct CDR3 sequences, about 50% seen once. Germline CDR1 KGHDR, CDR2 SFDVKD. Trimming cost V 4 bases and J 0 bases, with 15 bases left between them. This CDR3 is built from 17 residues.

This TCR was sampled from a donor over 45 with non-small cell lung cancer. This specimen consisted of PBMCs, obtained before or after stereotactic body radiation therapy (not recorded which). This chain uses TRBV24-1 with TRBJ2-1; D uncertain. The CDR3 spells CATSDALAPSSYNEQFF. DNA of the CDR3: TGTGCCACCAGTGACGCCTTGGCCCCGAGCTCCTACAATGAGCAGTTCTTC.